These 32 T cell receptor beta chains came from one sample sequenced in a study of T cell responses to AZD1222 COVID-19 vaccine. Clones were sequenced by immunoSEQ multiplex PCR, and TCRdb holds only the in-frame ones, with some missing. The sample holds about 150,000 clones, approximately 91% seen once. This sample comprised peripheral blood, obtained 28 days after the second AZD1222 dose. Every receptor here comes from an adult who received the AZD1222 COVID-19 vaccine.

The rearrangement uses TRBV10-3 and TRBJ2-7, with D uncertain. Trimming left V 2 bases short and J 3 bases short, with 14 bases between. CDR3 length: 15 residues. CDR1 and CDR2 from the germline V gene are ENHRY and SYGVKD. The CDR3, as DNA: TGTGCCATCAGTGAGGGACCACTCCCCCTCTACGAGCAGTACTTC. It codes for CAISEGPLPLYEQYF.

The chain combines TRBV29-1 with TRBJ1-4; 8 bases agree with TRBD1. Looked up from germline, CDR1 is SQVTM and CDR2 is ANQGSEA. V shed 7 bases and J 4 bases; nucleotides not matched to a gene: 2. The CDR3 is 12 amino acids. CDR3 amino acids: CSAGQGNEKLFF. The CDR3 region has the DNA TGCAGCGCCGGACAGGGTAATGAAAAACTGTTTTTT.

The chain combines TRBV10-2 with TRBJ1-5, with D unresolved. CDR3 length: 14 residues. V lost 3 bases to trimming and J lost 4 bases, with 10 bases between them. Germline CDR1 reads WSHSY; CDR2 reads SAAADI. The CDR3 DNA follows: TGCGCCAGCAGTGATCGAACTTATAATCAGCCCCAGCATTTT. This sequence encodes CASSDRTYNQPQHF.

The chain combines TRBV3-1 (or the pseudogene TRBV3-2) with TRBJ1-2; D not certain. V was cut by 2 bases and J by 6 bases, with 22 bases left in between. The CDR3 sequence is 17 residues long. Germline values: CDR1 LGHDT, CDR2 YNNKEL (reference sequence). DNA of the CDR3: TGTGCCAGCAGCCAACCAGATGTGGAGGGCCCTCTACATGGCTACACCTTC. Its protein is CASSQPDVEGPLHGYTF.

This chain uses TRBV15 with TRBJ1-1; D gene unclear. The CDR3 is made up of 11 amino acids. The germline V gene has CDR1 LNHNV and CDR2 YYDKDF (reference sequence). Trimming stripped 1 base from V and 4 bases from J, with 1 base between. The CDR3 loop reads CATSRGTEAFF. Written as DNA, the CDR3 is TGTGCCACCAGCAGAGGCACTGAAGCTTTCTTT.

This rearrangement joins TRBV9 to TRBJ2-3; TRBD2 matches at 8 bases. J gave up 3 bases and V 0 bases, and 9 bases lay outside the gene matches. The CDR3 runs 17 residues. Germline loops: CDR1 SGDLS, CDR2 YYNGEE. CDR3 sequence reads: CASSVGTGGPKTDTQYF. CDR3 in DNA: TGTGCCAGCAGCGTAGGGACGGGAGGGCCTAAGACAGATACGCAGTATTTT.

The chain is built from TRBV24-1 and TRBJ2-5; D remains unclear. Germline V gene lookup returns CDR1 KGHDR and CDR2 SFDVKD. This CDR3 region has 14 residues. V lost 2 bases and J lost 10, with 16 bases in between. The CDR3 spells CATSDSEDPRIQYF. In DNA form, the CDR3 reads TGTGCCACCAGTGATTCTGAGGACCCTAGGATCCAGTACTTC.

In DNA, the CDR3 is TGTGCCACCAGCCGGGACGGGACCTACGAGCAGTACTTC. It yields the protein CATSRDGTYEQYF. This chain joins TRBV24-1 and TRBJ2-7; D might be TRBD1 or TRBD2, each matching 5 bases. In germline, CDR1 is KGHDR, CDR2 SFDVKD. This CDR3 is 13 amino acids long. The germline V and J ends were trimmed by 7 bases and 2 bases, with 11 bases remaining between them.

The chain carries TRBV6-4 and TRBJ1-6; D not certain. V lost 4 bases, J lost 6 bases, and 7 bases lay in between. Germline V CDR1 and CDR2: MRHNA, SNTAGT. The CDR3 spans 13 residues. The CDR3: CASSAGFNSPLHF. CDR3 nucleotides: TGTGCCAGCAGTGCCGGGTTTAATTCACCCCTCCACTTT.

The V and J genes are TRBV18 and TRBJ1-2; tentative D call: TRBD1 (5 bases). Deletions cut 4 bases from V and 3 bases from J, with 12 bases between. Germline loops: CDR1 KGHSH, CDR2 LQKENI. The CDR3 runs to 14 residues. CDR3: CASSLKGLDYGYTF. Written as DNA, the CDR3 is TGTGCCAGCTCACTTAAGGGACTTGACTATGGCTACACCTTC.

CDR3 sequence (DNA): TGCGCCAGCAGCTTGGGACTCGGGTATGAGCAGTTCTTC. Its translation: CASSLGLGYEQFF. V is TRBV5-1 and J is TRBJ2-1, with D hard to call. Germline CDR1 reads SGHRS; CDR2 reads YFSETQ. Trimming stripped 0 bases from V and 8 bases from J, with 9 bases between. The CDR3 consists of 13 residues.

This chain joins TRBV28 and TRBJ2-7; 7 nucleotides line up with TRBD1. This CDR3 spans 16 amino acids. The V segment lost 7 bases and the J segment 3 bases; nucleotides outside the gene matches: 15. From germline, CDR1 is MDHEN and CDR2 SYDVKM. The CDR3 DNA follows: TGTGCCAGCACCGGCACCCAGGAGACAGGGATCTACGAGCAGTACTTC. This sequence encodes CASTGTQETGIYEQYF.

As DNA, the CDR3 is TGTGCCAGCAGCGTAGCAGACATTCGGAACACTGAAGCTTTCTTT. Translating gives CASSVADIRNTEAFF. The genes are TRBV9 and TRBJ1-1, with D hard to call. The V and J ends lost 0 bases and 1 base respectively, with 10 bases between them. Germline V CDR1 and CDR2: SGDLS, YYNGEE. The CDR3 is made up of 15 amino acids.

The gene calls are TRBV9 and TRBJ2-1, with a weak D call TRBD2 (6 bases). Deletions cut 0 bases from V and 8 bases from J, with 6 bases between. The CDR3 totals 12 residues. Germline CDR1 is SGDLS and CDR2 is YYNGEE. CDR3 bases: TGTGCCAGCAGCGTAGGGGAGGATGAGCAGTTCTTC. Its translation is CASSVGEDEQFF.

The chain joins TRBV5-4 to TRBJ1-4, with 8 positions matching TRBD1. Germline loops: CDR1 SGHNT, CDR2 YYREEE (reference sequence). Losses at the gene ends were 2 bases for V and 0 bases for J; bases not matched to a gene: 9. The CDR3 extends over 18 amino acids. This CDR3 reads CASSFGGTGSATNEKLFF. In DNA, the CDR3 is TGTGCCAGCAGCTTTGGGGGGACAGGTAGCGCAACTAATGAAAAACTGTTTTTT. The whole variable domain, filled in from reference TRBV5-4 and TRBJ1-4, reads ETGVTQSPTHLIKTRGQQVTLRCSSQSGHNTVSWYQQALGQGPQFIFQYYREEENGRGNFPPRFSGLQFPNYSSELNVNALELDDSALYLCASSFGGTGSATNEKLFFGSGTQLSVL.

The chain joins TRBV6-5 to TRBJ1-6; TRBD1 matches at 8 bases. The V gene's germline CDR1 is MNHEY and CDR2 SVGAGI. CDR3 length equals 15 residues. Trimming at V came to 7 bases and at J to 10 bases, leaving 12 bases not matched to a gene. CDR3 sequence reads: CASTPRTGIGSPLHF. Here the CDR3 DNA reads TGTGCCAGCACCCCCAGGACAGGGATAGGCTCACCCCTCCACTTT.

V gene TRBV5-8 combines with J gene TRBJ1-1, with D possibly TRBD1 on 6 matching bases. The CDR3 runs 14 residues. Germline lookup yields CDR1 SGHTS and CDR2 YDEGEE. V shed 4 bases and J shed 4 bases, with 14 bases lying between them. This chain's CDR3 is CASSPGEGVTEAFF. The CDR3 DNA follows: TGTGCCAGCAGCCCTGGAGAGGGGGTCACTGAAGCTTTCTTT.

The chain has TRBV7-9 and TRBJ2-1; D might be TRBD2 (5 bases). V was cut by 7 bases and J by 4 bases, with 11 bases left in between. Germline lookup yields CDR1 SEHNR and CDR2 FQNEAQ (reference sequence). The CDR3 extends over 13 amino acids. The CDR3 region is CASKEAVYNEQFF. Written as DNA, the CDR3 is TGTGCCAGCAAGGAGGCAGTATACAATGAGCAGTTCTTC.

The CDR3 DNA is TGTGCCAGCAGTCCAACCCTAAATAGTCAGCCCCAGCATTTT. Translation gives CASSPTLNSQPQHF. V is TRBV6-6 and J is TRBJ1-5, with D uncertain. V was shortened by 5 bases and J by 6 bases, with 14 bases between the two germline ends. The CDR3 extends over 14 amino acids. Looked up from germline, CDR1 is MNHNY and CDR2 is SVGAGI (reference sequence).

This sequence joins TRBV7-2 and TRBJ2-3; tentatively, D is TRBD2 (6 bases). Germline loops: CDR1 SGHTA, CDR2 FQGNSA. V was pared by 5 bases and J by 0 bases, with 15 bases between. The CDR3 contains 16 residues. CDR3 protein: CASSPVGGSSTDTQYF. The CDR3, as DNA: TGTGCCAGCAGCCCAGTCGGGGGATCTAGCACAGATACGCAGTATTTT.

This chain links TRBV5-1 with TRBJ1-2, with D tentatively TRBD1 (6 bases). The CDR3 spans 13 residues. The V gene lost 4 bases and the J gene lost 3 bases, with 10 bases spanning the gap. Germline V lookup: CDR1 SGHRS, CDR2 YFSETQ. CDR3 nucleotides: TGCGCCAGCAGCCAGGGGTACGACTATGGCTACACCTTC. Protein product: CASSQGYDYGYTF.

V is TRBV4-2 and J is TRBJ2-5, with D possibly TRBD2 on 5 matching bases. The CDR3 contains 17 residues. CDR1 is LGHNA, CDR2 YNFKEQ, per germline. V shed 2 bases and J shed 3 bases, with 19 bases lying between them. The CDR3, as DNA: TGTGCCAGCAGCCAAAAGAGAGGGTACGGTGCAGAAGAGACCCAGTACTTC. Its protein is CASSQKRGYGAEETQYF.

CDR3 in amino acids: CASSLGTGGREQYF. CDR3 DNA: TGTGCCAGCAGCCTCGGGACAGGGGGGAGGGAGCAGTACTTC. The chain carries TRBV11-2 and TRBJ2-7, with 11 nucleotides matching TRBD1. The CDR3 runs to 14 residues. Germline assignment: CDR1 SGHAT and CDR2 FQNNGV. V shed 5 bases and J 7 bases; nucleotides not matched to a gene: 7. The whole variable domain, remainder taken from reference TRBV11-2 and TRBJ2-7, is EAGVAQSPRYKIIEKRQSVAFWCNPISGHATLYWYQQILGQGPKLLIQFQNNGVVDDSQLPKDRFSAERLKGVDSTLKIQPAKLEDSAVYLCASSLGTGGREQYFGPGTRLTVT.

V gene TRBV5-1 combines with J gene TRBJ2-3; 7 nucleotides match TRBD2. Unmatched junction bases numbered 6, after V lost 5 bases and J lost 0 bases. The CDR3 sequence is 15 residues long. Germline loops: CDR1 SGHRS, CDR2 YFSETQ. The CDR3 DNA is TGCGCCAGCAGTACAAGCGGGGCGAGCACAGATACGCAGTATTTT. Residues: CASSTSGASTDTQYF.

This chain uses TRBV19 with TRBJ1-2; D is unresolved. Per germline, CDR1 LNHDA and CDR2 SQIVND (reference sequence). The ends were cut back, 3 bases at V and 4 bases at J, with 12 bases in the middle. This CDR3 comprises 14 residues. CDR3 amino acids: CASSILDRSYGYTF. The CDR3 nucleotides read TGTGCCAGTAGTATCCTGGATCGAAGCTATGGCTACACCTTC.

The chain links TRBV5-1 to TRBJ1-4; maybe TRBD1 (6 bases). V was shortened by 5 bases and J by 0 bases, with 11 bases between the two germline ends. CDR1 SGHRS and CDR2 YFSETQ come from the germline V gene. The length of the CDR3 is 15 residues. CDR3: CASRATGPTNEKLFF. CDR3 nucleotide sequence: TGCGCCAGCAGGGCTACAGGGCCAACTAATGAAAAACTGTTTTTT.

The rearrangement uses TRBV4-1 and TRBJ1-5; the match to TRBD1 covers 10 bases. The CDR3 runs to 15 residues. The V segment lost 1 base and the J segment 8 bases; nucleotides outside the gene matches: 5. Germline V gene data show CDR1 as MGHRA and CDR2 as YSYEKL. The CDR3 protein is CASSQAGTGVEPQHF. CDR3 nucleotide sequence: TGCGCCAGCAGCCAAGCAGGGACAGGGGTTGAGCCCCAGCATTTT.

The V call is TRBV7-2, the J call TRBJ2-5; 9 bases are shared with TRBD2. This CDR3 comprises 15 residues. The germline gives CDR1 SGHTA, CDR2 FQGNSA. V shed 7 bases, J shed 2 bases, and the junction held 8 bases outside the gene matches. CDR3 protein: CASNERAGGQETQYF. CDR3 nucleotides: TGTGCCAGCAACGAGAGAGCGGGGGGACAAGAGACCCAGTACTTC.

V usage is TRBV4-1 and J usage is TRBJ1-5, with 7 bases aligning to TRBD1. Germline trimming cut 5 bases from V and 5 bases from J; bases unmatched to any gene: 9. This CDR3 spans 15 amino acids. The germline V gene has CDR1 MGHRA and CDR2 YSYEKL. The DNA for the CDR3 is TGCGCCAGCAGCGCGTTGACAGGGAAGGATCAGCCCCAGCATTTT. It codes for CASSALTGKDQPQHF.

This clone was detected only once. This chain links TRBV2 with TRBJ2-7, with 9 bases fitting TRBD2. The CDR3 extends over 15 amino acids. V shed 7 bases, J shed 2 bases, and the junction held 9 bases outside the gene matches. Germline loops: CDR1 SNHLY, CDR2 FYNNEI. The CDR3 DNA reads TGTGCCAGCATTAATAGCGGGAGTCTAACCTACGAGCAGTACTTC. Protein product: CASINSGSLTYEQYF.

The J gene is TRBJ1-6, the V gene TRBV6-5, with a weak D call TRBD1 (6 bases). There are 14 residues in the CDR3. V gave up 7 bases and J gave up 8 bases, with 15 bases separating them. Germline CDR1 and CDR2: MNHEY and SVGAGI. CDR3 in amino acids: CASTITGSDSPLHF. In nucleotides, the CDR3 is TGTGCCAGCACCATAACAGGGAGCGATTCACCCCTCCACTTT.

The CDR3 DNA follows: TGTGCCAGCAGGCGGGAGGGCACTTACGAGCAGTACTTC. Protein: CASRREGTYEQYF. The rearrangement links TRBV7-6 to TRBJ2-7; 9 positions match TRBD2. J gave up 4 bases and V 6 bases, and 4 bases lay outside the gene matches. This CDR3 has 13 residues. Germline V gene data show CDR1 as SGHVS and CDR2 as FNYEAQ.